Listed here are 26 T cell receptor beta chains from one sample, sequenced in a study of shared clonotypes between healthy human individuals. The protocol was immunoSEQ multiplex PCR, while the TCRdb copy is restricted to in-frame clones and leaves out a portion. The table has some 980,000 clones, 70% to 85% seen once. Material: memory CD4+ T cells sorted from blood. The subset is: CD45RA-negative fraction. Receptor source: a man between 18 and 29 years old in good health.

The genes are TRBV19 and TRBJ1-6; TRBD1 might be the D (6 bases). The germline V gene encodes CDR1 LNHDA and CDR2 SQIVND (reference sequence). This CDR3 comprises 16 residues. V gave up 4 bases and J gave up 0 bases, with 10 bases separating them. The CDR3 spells CASSRRQDSYNSPLHF. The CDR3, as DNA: TGTGCCAGTAGTAGAAGACAGGACTCCTATAATTCACCCCTCCACTTT.

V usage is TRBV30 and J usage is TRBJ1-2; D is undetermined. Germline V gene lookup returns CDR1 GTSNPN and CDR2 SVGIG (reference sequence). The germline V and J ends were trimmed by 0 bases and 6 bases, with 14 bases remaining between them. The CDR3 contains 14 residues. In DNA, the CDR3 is TGTGCCTGGAGTGTACAAGTGGGGAGCAATGGCTACACCTTC. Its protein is CAWSVQVGSNGYTF.

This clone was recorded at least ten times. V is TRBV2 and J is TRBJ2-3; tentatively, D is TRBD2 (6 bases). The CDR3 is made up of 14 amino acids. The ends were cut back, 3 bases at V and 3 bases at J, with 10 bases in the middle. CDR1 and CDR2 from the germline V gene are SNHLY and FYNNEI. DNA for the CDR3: TGTGCCAGCAGTGATTGGAGGGATACAGATACGCAGTATTTT. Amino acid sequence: CASSDWRDTDTQYF.

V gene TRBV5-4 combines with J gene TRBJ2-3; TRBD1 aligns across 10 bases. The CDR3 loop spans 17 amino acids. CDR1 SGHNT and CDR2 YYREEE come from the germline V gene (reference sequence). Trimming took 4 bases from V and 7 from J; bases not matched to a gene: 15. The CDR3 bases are TGTGCCAGCAGCCCGCGACAGGGGGCGCTCGTCGGGAATACGCAGTATTTT. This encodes CASSPRQGALVGNTQYF.

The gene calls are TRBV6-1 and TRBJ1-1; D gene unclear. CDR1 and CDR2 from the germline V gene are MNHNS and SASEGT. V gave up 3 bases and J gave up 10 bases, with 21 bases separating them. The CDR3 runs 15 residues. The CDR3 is CASSESDNVLVGAFF. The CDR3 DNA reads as TGTGCCAGCAGTGAGAGTGACAATGTATTAGTTGGAGCTTTCTTT.

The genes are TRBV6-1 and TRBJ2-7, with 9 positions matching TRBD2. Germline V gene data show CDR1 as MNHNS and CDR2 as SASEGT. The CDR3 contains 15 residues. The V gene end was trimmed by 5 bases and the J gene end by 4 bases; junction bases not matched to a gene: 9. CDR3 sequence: CASSFLTGLAYEQYF. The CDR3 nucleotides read TGTGCCAGCAGTTTCTTAACGGGACTAGCTTACGAGCAGTACTTC.

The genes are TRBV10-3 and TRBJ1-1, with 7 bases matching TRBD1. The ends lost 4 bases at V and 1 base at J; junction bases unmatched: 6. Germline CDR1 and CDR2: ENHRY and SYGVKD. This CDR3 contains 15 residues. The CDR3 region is CAISGGQAKNTEAFF. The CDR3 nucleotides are TGTGCCATCAGTGGCGGACAGGCTAAGAACACTGAAGCTTTCTTT.

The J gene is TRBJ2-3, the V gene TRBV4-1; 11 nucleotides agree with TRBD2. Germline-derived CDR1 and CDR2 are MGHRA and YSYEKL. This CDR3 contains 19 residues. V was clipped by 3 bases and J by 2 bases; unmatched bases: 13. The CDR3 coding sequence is TGCGCCAGCAGCCAGCGTATCGACTCGGGACTAGCGGCCACAGATACGCAGTATTTT. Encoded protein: CASSQRIDSGLAATDTQYF.

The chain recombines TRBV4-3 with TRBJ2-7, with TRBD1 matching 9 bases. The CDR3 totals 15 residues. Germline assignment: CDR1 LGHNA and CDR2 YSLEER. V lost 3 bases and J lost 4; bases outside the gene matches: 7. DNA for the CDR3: TGCGCCAGCAGCCAGGGGAGAGACAGGGGGTACGAGCAGTACTTC. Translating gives CASSQGRDRGYEQYF.

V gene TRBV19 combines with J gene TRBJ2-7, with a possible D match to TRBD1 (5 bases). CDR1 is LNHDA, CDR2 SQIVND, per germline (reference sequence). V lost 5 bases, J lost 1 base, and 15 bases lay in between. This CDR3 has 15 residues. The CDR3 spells CASSPRTTASYEQYF. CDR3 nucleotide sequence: TGTGCCAGTAGTCCCCGGACAACGGCGTCCTACGAGCAGTACTTC.

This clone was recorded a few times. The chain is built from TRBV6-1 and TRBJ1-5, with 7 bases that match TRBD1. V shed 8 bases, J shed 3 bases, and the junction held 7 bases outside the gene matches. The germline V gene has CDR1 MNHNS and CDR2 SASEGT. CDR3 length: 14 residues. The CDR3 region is CASGEGTVNQPQHF. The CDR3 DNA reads TGTGCCAGCGGGGAAGGGACAGTCAATCAGCCCCAGCATTTT.

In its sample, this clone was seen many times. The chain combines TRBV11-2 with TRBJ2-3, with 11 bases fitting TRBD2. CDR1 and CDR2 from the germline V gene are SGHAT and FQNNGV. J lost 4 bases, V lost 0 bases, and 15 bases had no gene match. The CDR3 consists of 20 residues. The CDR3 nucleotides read TGTGCCAGCAGCTTAGATGAGCACGGTCGCACTAGCGGGAGCCCAGATACGCAGTATTTT. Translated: CASSLDEHGRTSGSPDTQYF.

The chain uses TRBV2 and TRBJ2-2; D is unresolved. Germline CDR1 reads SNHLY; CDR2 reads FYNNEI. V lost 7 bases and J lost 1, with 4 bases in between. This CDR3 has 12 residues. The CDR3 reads CASNLNTGELFF. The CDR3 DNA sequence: TGTGCCAGCAACCTGAACACCGGGGAGCTGTTTTTT. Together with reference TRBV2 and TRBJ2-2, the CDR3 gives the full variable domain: EPEVTQTPSHQVTQMGQEVILRCVPISNHLYFYWYRQILGQKVEFLVSFYNNEISEKSEIFDDQFSVERPDGSNFTLKIRSTKLEDSAMYFCASNLNTGELFFGEGSRLTVL.

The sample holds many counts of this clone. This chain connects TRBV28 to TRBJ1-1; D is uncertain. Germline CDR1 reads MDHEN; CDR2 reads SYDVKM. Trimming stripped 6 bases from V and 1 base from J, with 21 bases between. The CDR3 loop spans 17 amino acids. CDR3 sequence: CASRLGYTAGWNTEAFF. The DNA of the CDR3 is TGTGCCAGCAGACTAGGGTACACGGCGGGCTGGAACACTGAAGCTTTCTTT.

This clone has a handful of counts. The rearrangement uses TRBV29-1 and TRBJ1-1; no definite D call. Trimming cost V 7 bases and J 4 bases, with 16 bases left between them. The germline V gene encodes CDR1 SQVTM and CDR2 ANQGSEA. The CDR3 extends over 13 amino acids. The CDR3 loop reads CSAKQWVATEAFF. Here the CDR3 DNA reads TGCAGCGCCAAGCAGTGGGTGGCCACTGAAGCTTTCTTT.

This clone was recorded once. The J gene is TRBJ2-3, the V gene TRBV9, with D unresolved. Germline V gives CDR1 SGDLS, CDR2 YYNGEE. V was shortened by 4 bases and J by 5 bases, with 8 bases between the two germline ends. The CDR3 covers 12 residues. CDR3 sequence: CASSPTQDTQYF. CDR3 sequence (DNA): TGTGCCAGCAGCCCGACCCAAGATACGCAGTATTTT. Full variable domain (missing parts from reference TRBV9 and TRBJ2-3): DSGVTQTPKHLITATGQRVTLRCSPRSGDLSVYWYQQSLDQGLQFLIQYYNGEERAKGNILERFSAQQFPDLHSELNLSSLELGDSALYFCASSPTQDTQYFGPGTRLTVL.

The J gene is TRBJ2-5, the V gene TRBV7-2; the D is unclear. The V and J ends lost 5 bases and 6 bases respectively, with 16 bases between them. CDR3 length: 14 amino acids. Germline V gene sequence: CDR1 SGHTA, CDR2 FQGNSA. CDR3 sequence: CASSRAVPSKTQYF. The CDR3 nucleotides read TGTGCCAGCAGCCGAGCAGTACCCTCGAAGACCCAGTACTTC.

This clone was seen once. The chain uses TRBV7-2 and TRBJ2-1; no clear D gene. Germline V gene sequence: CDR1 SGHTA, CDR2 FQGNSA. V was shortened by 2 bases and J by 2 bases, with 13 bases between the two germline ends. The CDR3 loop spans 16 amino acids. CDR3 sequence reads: CASSLLLFQTYNEQFF. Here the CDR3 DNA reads TGTGCCAGCAGCTTACTTCTTTTTCAAACCTACAATGAGCAGTTCTTC. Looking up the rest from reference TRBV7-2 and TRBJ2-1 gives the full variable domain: GAGVSQSPSNKVTEKGKDVELRCDPISGHTALYWYRQSLGQGLEFLIYFQGNSAPDKSGLPSDRFSAERTGGSVSTLTIQRTQQEDSAVYLCASSLLLFQTYNEQFFGPGTRLTVL.

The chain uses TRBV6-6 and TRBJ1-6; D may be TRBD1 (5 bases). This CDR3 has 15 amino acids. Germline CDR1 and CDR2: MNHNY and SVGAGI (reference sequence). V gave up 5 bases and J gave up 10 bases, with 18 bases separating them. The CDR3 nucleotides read TGTGCCAGCAGTCGTGGCAGGGATAATGGGTCACCCCTCCACTTT. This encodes CASSRGRDNGSPLHF.

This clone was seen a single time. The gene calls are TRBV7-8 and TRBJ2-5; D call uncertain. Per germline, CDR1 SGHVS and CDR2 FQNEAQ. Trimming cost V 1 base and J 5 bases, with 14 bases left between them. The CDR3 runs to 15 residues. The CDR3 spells CASSLDLVQWETQYF. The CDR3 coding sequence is TGTGCCAGCAGCTTAGACCTCGTACAATGGGAGACCCAGTACTTC.

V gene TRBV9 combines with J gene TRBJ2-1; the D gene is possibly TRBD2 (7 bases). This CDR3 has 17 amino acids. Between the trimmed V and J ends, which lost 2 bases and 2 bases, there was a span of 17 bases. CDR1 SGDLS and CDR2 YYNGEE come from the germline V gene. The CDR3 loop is CASSVRGDSGPYNEQFF. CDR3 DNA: TGTGCCAGCAGCGTCAGGGGTGATAGCGGGCCCTACAATGAGCAGTTCTTC.

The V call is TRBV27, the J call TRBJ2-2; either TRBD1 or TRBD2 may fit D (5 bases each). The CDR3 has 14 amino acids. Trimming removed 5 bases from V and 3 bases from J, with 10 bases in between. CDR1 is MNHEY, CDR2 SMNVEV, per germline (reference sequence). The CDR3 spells CASSLRDDTGELFF. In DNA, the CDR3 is TGTGCCAGCAGTCTCCGGGACGACACCGGGGAGCTGTTTTTT.

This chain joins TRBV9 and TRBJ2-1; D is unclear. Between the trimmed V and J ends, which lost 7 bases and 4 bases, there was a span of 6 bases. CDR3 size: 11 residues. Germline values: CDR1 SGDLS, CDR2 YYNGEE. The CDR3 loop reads CASGLYNEQFF. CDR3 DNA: TGTGCCAGCGGGCTGTACAATGAGCAGTTCTTC. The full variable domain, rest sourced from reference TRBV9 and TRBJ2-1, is DSGVTQTPKHLITATGQRVTLRCSPRSGDLSVYWYQQSLDQGLQFLIQYYNGEERAKGNILERFSAQQFPDLHSELNLSSLELGDSALYFCASGLYNEQFFGPGTRLTVL.

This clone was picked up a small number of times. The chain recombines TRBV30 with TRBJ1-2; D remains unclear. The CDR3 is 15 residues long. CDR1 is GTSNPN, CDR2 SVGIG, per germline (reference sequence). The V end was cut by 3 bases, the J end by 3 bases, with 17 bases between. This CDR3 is CAWRAYGGGDYGYTF. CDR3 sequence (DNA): TGTGCCTGGAGGGCGTATGGCGGTGGGGACTATGGCTACACCTTC. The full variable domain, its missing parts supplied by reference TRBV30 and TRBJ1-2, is SQTIHQWPATLVQPVGSPLSLECTVEGTSNPNLYWYRQAAGRGLQLLFYSVGIGQISSEVPQNLSASRPQDRQFILSSKKLLLSDSGFYLCAWRAYGGGDYGYTFGSGTRLTVV.

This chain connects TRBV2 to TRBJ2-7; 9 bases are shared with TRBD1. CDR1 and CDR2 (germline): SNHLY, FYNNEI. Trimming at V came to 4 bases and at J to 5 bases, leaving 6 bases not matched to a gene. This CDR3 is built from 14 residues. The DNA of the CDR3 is TGTGCCAGCAGTGCCGGGACAGGGATGAACGAGCAGTACTTC. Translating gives CASSAGTGMNEQYF. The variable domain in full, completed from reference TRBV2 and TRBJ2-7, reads EPEVTQTPSHQVTQMGQEVILRCVPISNHLYFYWYRQILGQKVEFLVSFYNNEISEKSEIFDDQFSVERPDGSNFTLKIRSTKLEDSAMYFCASSAGTGMNEQYFGPGTRLTVT.

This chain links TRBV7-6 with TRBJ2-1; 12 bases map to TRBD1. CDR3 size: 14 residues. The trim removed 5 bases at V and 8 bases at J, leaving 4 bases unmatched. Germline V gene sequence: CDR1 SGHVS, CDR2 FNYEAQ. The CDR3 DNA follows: TGTGCCAGCAGCCGGGACAGGGGGCGGGATGAGCAGTTCTTC. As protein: CASSRDRGRDEQFF.